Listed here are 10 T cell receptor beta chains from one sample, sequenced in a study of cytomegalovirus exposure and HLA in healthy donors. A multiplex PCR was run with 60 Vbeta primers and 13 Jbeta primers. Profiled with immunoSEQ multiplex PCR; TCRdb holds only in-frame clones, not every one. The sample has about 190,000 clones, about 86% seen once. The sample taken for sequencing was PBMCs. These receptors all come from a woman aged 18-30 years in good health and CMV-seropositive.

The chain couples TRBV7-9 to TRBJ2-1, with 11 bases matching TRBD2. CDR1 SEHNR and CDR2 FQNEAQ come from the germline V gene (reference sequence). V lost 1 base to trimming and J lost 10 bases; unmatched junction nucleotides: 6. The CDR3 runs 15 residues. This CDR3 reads CASSLGSGGASEQFF. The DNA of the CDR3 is TGTGCCAGCAGCTTAGGTAGCGGGGGGGCTTCCGAGCAGTTCTTC. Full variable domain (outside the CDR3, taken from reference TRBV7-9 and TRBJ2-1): DTGVSQNPRHKITKRGQNVTFRCDPISEHNRLYWYRQTLGQGPEFLTYFQNEAQLEKSRLLSDRFSAERPKGSFSTLEIQRTEQGDSAMYLCASSLGSGGASEQFFGPGTRLTVL.

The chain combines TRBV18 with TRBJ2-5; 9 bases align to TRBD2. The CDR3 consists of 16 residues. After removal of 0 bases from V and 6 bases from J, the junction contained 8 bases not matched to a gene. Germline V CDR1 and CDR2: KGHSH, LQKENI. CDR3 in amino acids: CASSPPRGGEQQTQYF. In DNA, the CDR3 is TGTGCCAGCTCACCACCGCGCGGGGGGGAACAACAGACCCAGTACTTC.

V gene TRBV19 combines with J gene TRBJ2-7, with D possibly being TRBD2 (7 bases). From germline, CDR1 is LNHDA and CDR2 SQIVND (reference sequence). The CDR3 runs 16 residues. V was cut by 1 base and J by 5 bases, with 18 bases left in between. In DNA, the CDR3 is TGTGCCAGTAGTATAGGATCGATCGGGGGGCAGAACGAGCAGTACTTC. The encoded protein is CASSIGSIGGQNEQYF.

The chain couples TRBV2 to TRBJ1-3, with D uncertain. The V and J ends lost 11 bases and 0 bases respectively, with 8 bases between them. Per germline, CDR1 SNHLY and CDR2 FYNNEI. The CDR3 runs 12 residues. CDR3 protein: CAGTSSGNTIYF. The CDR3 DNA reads TGTGCCGGTACAAGCTCTGGAAACACCATATATTTT.

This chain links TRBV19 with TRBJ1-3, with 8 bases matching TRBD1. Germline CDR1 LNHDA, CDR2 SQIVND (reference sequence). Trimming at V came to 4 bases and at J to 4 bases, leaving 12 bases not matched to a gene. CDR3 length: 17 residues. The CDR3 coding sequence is TGTGCCAGTAGTACATTACACCGGACAGGGCCCGGAAACACCATATATTTT. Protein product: CASSTLHRTGPGNTIYF.

The chain's CDR3 is CAWSVAGYEQYV. The CDR3 bases are TGTGCCTGGAGTGTAGCAGGATACGAGCAGTACGTC. The chain employs TRBV30 and TRBJ2-7; D is ambiguous. Trimming shortened V by 0 bases and J by 4 bases, and 7 bases separated the two germline ends. CDR3 length: 12 residues. The germline gives CDR1 GTSNPN, CDR2 SVGIG (reference sequence).

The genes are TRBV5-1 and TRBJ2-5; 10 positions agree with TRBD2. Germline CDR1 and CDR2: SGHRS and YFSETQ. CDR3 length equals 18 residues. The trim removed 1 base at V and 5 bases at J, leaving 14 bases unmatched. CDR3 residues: CASSLSGPSGGVRETQYF. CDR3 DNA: TGCGCCAGCAGCTTGAGTGGGCCTAGCGGGGGTGTCCGGGAGACCCAGTACTTC.

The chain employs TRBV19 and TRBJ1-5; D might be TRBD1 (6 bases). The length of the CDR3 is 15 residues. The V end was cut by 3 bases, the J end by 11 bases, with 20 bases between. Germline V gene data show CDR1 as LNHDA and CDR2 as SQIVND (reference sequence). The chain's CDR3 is CASSMPDVRGSSQHF. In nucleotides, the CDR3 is TGTGCCAGTAGTATGCCCGATGTCAGGGGTTCTTCCCAGCATTTT.

CDR3 in DNA: TGTGCCAGCAGACCTCTAACCACAGATACGCAGTATTTT. Translating it yields CASRPLTTDTQYF. The chain uses TRBV5-4 and TRBJ2-3; D is uncertain. With 5 bases removed from V and 2 bases from J, the gap between germline ends came to 9 bases. This CDR3 spans 13 amino acids. CDR1 is SGHNT and CDR2 is YYREEE in the germline V gene (reference sequence).

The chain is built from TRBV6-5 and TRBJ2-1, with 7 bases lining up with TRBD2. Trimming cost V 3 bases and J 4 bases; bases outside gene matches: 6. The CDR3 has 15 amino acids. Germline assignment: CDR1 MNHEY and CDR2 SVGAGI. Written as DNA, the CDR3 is TGTGCCAGCAGTTATTACGGCGGGGGATACAATGAGCAGTTCTTC. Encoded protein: CASSYYGGGYNEQFF.